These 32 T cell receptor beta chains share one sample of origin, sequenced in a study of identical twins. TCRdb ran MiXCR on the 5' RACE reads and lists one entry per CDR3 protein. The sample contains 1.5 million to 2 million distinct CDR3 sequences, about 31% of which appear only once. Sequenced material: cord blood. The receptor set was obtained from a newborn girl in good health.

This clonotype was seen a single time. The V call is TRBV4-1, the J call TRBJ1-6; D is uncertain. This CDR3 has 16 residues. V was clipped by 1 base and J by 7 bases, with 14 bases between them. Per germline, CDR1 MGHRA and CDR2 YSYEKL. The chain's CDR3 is CASSQVSEGINSPLHF. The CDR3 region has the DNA TGCGCCAGCAGCCAAGTATCCGAGGGAATAAATTCACCCCTCCACTTT.

CDR3 DNA sequence: TGTGCCAGCAGCTTAGCGCCGGCAGTTGGCTACACCTTC. It specifies CASSLAPAVGYTF. The chain recombines TRBV7-2 with TRBJ1-2; D remains unclear. Germline CDR1 is SGHTA and CDR2 is FQGNSA. The CDR3 consists of 13 residues. Trimming removed 0 bases at V and 7 bases at J, with 9 bases between.

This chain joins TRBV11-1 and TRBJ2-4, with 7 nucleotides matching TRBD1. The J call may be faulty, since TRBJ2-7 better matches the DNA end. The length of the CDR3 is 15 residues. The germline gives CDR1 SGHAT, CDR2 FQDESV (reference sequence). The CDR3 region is CASSLDRGAPYEQYF. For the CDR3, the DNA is TGTGCCAGCAGCTTAGACAGGGGAGCCCCCTACGAGCAGTACTTC.

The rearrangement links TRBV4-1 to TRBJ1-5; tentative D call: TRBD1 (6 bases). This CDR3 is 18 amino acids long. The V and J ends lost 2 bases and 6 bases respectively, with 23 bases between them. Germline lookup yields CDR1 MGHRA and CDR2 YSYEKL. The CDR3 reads CASSQTGTTSKYFQPQHF. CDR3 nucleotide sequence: TGCGCCAGCAGCCAAACCGGGACAACCTCCAAGTATTTTCAGCCCCAGCATTTT.

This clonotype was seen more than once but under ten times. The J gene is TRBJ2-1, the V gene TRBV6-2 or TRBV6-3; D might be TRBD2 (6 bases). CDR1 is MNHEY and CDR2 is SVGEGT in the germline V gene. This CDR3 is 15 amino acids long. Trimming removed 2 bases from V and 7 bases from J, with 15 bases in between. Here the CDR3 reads CASSYRRLASNEQFF. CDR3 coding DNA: TGTGCCAGCAGTTACCGGCGGCTAGCGTCTAATGAGCAGTTCTTC.

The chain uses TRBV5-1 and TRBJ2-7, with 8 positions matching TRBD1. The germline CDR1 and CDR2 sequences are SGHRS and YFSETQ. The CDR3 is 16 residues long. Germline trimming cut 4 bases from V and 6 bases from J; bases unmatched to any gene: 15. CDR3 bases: TGCGCCAGCAGCCAAGGACAGGGCAGAGGAGGTATCGAGCAGTACTTC. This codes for CASSQGQGRGGIEQYF.

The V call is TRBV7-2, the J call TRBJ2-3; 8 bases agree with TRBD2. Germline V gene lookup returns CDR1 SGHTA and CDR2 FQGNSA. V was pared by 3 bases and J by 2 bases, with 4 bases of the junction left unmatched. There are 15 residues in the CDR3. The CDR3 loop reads CASSFGAGATDTQYF. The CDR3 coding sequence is TGTGCCAGCAGCTTCGGAGCGGGGGCCACAGATACGCAGTATTTT.

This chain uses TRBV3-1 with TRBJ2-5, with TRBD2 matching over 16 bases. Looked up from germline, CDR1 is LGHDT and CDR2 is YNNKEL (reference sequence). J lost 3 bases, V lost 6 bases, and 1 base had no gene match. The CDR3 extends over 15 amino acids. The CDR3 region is CASRGTSGREETQYF. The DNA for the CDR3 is TGTGCCAGCAGGGGGACTAGCGGGAGGGAAGAGACCCAGTACTTC.

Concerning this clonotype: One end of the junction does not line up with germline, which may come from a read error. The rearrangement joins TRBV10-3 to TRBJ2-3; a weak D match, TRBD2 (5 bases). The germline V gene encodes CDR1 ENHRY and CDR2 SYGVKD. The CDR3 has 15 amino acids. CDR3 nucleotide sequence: TGTGCCACCAGTGAGTCGACGGACTTTACAGATACGCAGTATTTT. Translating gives CATSESTDFTDTQYF.

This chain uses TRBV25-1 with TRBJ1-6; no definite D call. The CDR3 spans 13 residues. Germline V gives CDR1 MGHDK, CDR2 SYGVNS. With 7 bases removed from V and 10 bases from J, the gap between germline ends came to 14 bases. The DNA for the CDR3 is TGTGCCAGCAATTCCGAGGGAGGGTCACCCCTCCACTTT. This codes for CASNSEGGSPLHF. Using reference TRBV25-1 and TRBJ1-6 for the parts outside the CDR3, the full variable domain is EADIYQTPRYLVIGTGKKITLECSQTMGHDKMYWYQQDPGMELHLIHYSYGVNSTEKGDLSSESTVSRIRTEHFPLTLESARPSHTSQYLCASNSEGGSPLHFGNGTRLTVT.

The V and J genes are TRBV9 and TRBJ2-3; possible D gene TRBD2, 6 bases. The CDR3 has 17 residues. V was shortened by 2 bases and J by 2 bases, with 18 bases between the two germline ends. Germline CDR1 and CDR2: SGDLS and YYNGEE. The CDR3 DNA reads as TGTGCCAGCAGCGTCAGACCTTCGCGGGGCCTCACAGATACGCAGTATTTT. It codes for CASSVRPSRGLTDTQYF.

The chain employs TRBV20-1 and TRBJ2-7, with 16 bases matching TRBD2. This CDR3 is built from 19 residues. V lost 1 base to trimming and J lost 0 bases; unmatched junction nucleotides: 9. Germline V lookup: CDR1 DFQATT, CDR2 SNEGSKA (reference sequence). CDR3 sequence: CSARAGTSGGALGSYEQYF. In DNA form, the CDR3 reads TGCAGTGCTAGAGCCGGGACTAGCGGGGGGGCCTTGGGCTCCTACGAGCAGTACTTC.

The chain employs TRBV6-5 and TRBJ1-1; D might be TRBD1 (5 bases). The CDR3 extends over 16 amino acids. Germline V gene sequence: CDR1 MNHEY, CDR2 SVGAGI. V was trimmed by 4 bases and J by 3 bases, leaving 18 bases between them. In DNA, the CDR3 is TGTGCCAGCAGTTGTCGTCAGGACACCTCATACACTGAAGCTTTCTTT. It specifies CASSCRQDTSYTEAFF.

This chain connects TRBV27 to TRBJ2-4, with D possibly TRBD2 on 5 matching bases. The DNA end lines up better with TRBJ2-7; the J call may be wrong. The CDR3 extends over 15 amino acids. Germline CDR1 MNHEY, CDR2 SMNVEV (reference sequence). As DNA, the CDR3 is TGTGCCAGCAGTTTAATTGGGTCCGGAGGCTACGAGCAGTACTTC. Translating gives CASSLIGSGGYEQYF.

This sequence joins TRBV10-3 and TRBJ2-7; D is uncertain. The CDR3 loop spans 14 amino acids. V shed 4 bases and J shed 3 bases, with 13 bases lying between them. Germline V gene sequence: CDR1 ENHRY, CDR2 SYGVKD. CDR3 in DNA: TGTGCCATCAGTGGTGTGTCTAGGTACTACGAGCAGTACTTC. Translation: CAISGVSRYYEQYF.

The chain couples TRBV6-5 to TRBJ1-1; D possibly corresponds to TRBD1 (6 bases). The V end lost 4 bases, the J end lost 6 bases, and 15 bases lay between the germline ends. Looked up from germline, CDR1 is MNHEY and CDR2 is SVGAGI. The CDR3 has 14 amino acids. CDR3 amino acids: CASSSPRDNAEAFF. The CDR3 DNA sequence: TGTGCCAGCAGTTCCCCCCGGGACAACGCTGAAGCTTTCTTT.

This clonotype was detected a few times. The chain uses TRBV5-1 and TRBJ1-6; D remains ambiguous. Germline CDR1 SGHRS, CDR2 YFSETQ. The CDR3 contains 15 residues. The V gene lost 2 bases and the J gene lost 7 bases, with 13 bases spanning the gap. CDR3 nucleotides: TGCGCCAGCAGCTTAGGTACAGCGGCAAATTCACCCCTCCACTTT. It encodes CASSLGTAANSPLHF. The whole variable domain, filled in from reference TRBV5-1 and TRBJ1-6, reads KAGVTQTPRYLIKTRGQQVTLSCSPISGHRSVSWYQQTPGQGLQFLFEYFSETQRNKGNFPGRFSGRQFSNSRSEMNVSTLELGDSALYLCASSLGTAANSPLHFGNGTRLTVT.

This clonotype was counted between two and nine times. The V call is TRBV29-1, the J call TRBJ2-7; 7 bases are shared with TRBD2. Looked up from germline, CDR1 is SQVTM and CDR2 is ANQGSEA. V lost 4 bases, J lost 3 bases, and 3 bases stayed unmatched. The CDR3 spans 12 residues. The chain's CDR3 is CSVGPSGYEQYF. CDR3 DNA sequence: TGCAGCGTTGGTCCTAGCGGCTACGAGCAGTACTTC.

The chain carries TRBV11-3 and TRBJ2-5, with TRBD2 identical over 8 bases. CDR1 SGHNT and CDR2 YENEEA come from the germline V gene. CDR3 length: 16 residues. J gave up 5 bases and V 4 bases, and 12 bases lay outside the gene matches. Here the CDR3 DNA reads TGTGCCAGCAGCTCAGGACTAGCTGGAAGGCGGGAGACCCAGTACTTC. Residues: CASSSGLAGRRETQYF.

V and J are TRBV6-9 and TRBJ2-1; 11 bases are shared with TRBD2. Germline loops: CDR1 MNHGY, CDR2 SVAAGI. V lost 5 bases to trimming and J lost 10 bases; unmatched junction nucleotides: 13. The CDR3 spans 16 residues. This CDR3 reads CASSQSGTSGAIEQFF. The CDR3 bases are TGTGCCAGCAGTCAATCCGGGACTAGCGGAGCAATAGAGCAGTTCTTC.

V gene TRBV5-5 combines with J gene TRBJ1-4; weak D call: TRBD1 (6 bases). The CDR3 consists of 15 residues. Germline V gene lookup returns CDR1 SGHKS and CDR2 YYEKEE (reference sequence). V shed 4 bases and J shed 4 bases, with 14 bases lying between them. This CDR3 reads CASSPGQWNNEKLFF. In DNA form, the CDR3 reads TGTGCCAGCAGCCCAGGACAGTGGAATAATGAAAAACTGTTTTTT.

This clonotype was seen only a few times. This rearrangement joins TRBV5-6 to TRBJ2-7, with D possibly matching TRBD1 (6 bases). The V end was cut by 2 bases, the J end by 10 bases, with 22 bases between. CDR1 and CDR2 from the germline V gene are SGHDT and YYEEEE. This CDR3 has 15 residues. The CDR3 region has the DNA TGTGCCAGCAGCTTACAGGGTGAATACACACACGGCCAGTACTTC. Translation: CASSLQGEYTHGQYF.

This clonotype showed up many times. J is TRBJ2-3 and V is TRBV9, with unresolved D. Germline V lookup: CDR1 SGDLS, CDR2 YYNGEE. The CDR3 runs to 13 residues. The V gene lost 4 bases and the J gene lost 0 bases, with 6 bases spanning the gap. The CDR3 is CASSTSSTDTQYF. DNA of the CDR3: TGTGCCAGCAGCACCTCTAGCACAGATACGCAGTATTTT.

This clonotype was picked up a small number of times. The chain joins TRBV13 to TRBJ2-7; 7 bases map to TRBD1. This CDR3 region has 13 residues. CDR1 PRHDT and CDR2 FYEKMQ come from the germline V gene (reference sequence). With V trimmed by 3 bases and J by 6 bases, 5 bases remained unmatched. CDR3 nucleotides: TGTGCCAGCAGCTTGGCCCACAGGGGCGAGCAGTACTTC. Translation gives CASSLAHRGEQYF.

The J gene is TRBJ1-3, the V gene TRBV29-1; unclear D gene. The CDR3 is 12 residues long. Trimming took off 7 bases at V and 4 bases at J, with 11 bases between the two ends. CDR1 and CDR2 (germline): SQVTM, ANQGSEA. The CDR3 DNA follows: TGCAGCGCGACGAAGTCCGGAAACACCATATATTTT. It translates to CSATKSGNTIYF.

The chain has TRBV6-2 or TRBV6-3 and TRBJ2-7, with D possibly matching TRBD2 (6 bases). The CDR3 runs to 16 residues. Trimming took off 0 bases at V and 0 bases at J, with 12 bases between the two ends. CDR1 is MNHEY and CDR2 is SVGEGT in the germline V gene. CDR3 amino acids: CASSYSSSDYSYEQYF. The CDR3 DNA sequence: TGTGCCAGCAGTTACTCCTCTAGCGACTACTCCTACGAGCAGTACTTC.

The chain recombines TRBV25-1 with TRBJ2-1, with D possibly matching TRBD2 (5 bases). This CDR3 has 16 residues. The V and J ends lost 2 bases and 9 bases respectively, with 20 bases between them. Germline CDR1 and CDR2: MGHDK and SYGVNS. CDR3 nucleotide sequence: TGTGCCAGCAGTGAAGGCCCCCCTCGTCTAGGAGGTGAGCAGTTCTTC. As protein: CASSEGPPRLGGEQFF.

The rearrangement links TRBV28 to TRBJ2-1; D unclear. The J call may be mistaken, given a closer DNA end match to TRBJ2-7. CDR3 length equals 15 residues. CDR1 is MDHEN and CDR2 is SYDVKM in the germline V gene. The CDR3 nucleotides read TGTGCCAGCAGTTCCCCCGGCTACTCCTACAATGAGCAGTACTTC. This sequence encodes CASSSPGYSYNEQYF.

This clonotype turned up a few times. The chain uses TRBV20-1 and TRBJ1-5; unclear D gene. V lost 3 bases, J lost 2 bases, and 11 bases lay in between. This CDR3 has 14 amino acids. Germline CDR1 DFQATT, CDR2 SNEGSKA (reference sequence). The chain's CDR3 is CSAREDVGNQPQHF. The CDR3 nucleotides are TGCAGTGCTAGGGAGGACGTGGGCAATCAGCCCCAGCATTTT.

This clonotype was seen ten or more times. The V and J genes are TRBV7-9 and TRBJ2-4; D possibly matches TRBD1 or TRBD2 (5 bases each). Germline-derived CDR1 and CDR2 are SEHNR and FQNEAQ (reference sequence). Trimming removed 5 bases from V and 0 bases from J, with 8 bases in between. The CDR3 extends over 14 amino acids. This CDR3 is CASSRGTAKNIQYF. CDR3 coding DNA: TGTGCCAGCAGCCGTGGGACAGCCAAAAACATTCAGTACTTC.

The CDR3 loop reads CASSPGTIRYEQYF. In DNA, the CDR3 is TGTGCCAGCAGTCCCGGGACAATCCGCTACGAGCAGTACTTC. This sequence joins TRBV28 and TRBJ2-4; TRBD1 is a possible D gene (6 bases). With the DNA end fitting TRBJ2-7 better, the J assignment may be wrong. The CDR3 contains 14 residues. CDR1 MDHEN and CDR2 SYDVKM come from the germline V gene.

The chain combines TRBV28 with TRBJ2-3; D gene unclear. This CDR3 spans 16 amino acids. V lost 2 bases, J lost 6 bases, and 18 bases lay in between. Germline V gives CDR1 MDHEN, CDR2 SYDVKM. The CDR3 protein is CASSLLGRQWWDTQYF. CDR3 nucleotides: TGTGCCAGCAGTTTACTAGGGCGGCAGTGGTGGGATACGCAGTATTTT.